The next 8 T cell receptor beta chains were all read from a single sample in a study of cytomegalovirus exposure and HLA in healthy donors. The table came from immunoSEQ multiplex PCR; TCRdb's copy has only in-frame clones and leaves some out. The table shows roughly 130,000 clones, with roughly nine tenths occurring only once. Sequences were obtained from PBMCs. Every receptor here comes from a man between 18 and 35 years old in good health and CMV-seronegative.

This clone showed up many times. The chain recombines TRBV6-5 with TRBJ2-7, with 7 bases matching TRBD2. CDR3 size: 13 residues. V lost 5 bases to trimming and J lost 5 bases; unmatched junction nucleotides: 6. Germline-derived CDR1 and CDR2 are MNHEY and SVGAGI. The CDR3 sequence is CASSLRRGNEQYF. CDR3 nucleotides: TGTGCCAGCAGTCTCAGGCGGGGGAACGAGCAGTACTTC.

This clone was seen a single time. V usage is TRBV5-6 and J usage is TRBJ2-5; TRBD1 agrees at 8 bases. Near its end, the DNA agrees better with TRBJ2-7, so the J call may be wrong. CDR1 and CDR2 (germline): SGHDT, YYEEEE. This CDR3 is built from 15 residues. This CDR3 reads CASSPQGASSYEQYF. DNA for the CDR3: TGTGCCAGCAGCCCTCAGGGGGCGAGCTCCTACGAGCAGTACTTC.

This chain joins TRBV5-4 and TRBJ2-3, with TRBD2 identical over 9 bases. CDR1 is SGHNT and CDR2 is YYREEE in the germline V gene (reference sequence). V was pared by 4 bases and J by 0 bases, with 12 bases of the junction left unmatched. CDR3 length equals 18 residues. The CDR3 DNA is TGTGCCAGCAGCGCCCGACTAGCGGCCCCCGTGAGCACAGATACGCAGTATTTT. Translating gives CASSARLAAPVSTDTQYF.

The chain uses TRBV5-1 and TRBJ2-3; TRBD1 matches 9 bases. The CDR3 runs to 19 residues. CDR1 is SGHRS and CDR2 is YFSETQ in the germline V gene. V lost 3 bases to trimming and J lost 0 bases; unmatched junction nucleotides: 14. DNA of the CDR3: TGCGCCAGCAGCTGGGCGGGTTCTACAGGGGGCTTTAGCACAGATACGCAGTATTTT. As protein: CASSWAGSTGGFSTDTQYF.

This chain connects TRBV5-4 to TRBJ2-3; possible D gene TRBD2, 5 bases. CDR1 SGHNT and CDR2 YYREEE come from the germline V gene (reference sequence). The V end was cut by 4 bases, the J end by 4 bases, with 16 bases between. The CDR3 extends over 15 amino acids. The CDR3 reads CASSLSGTGPDTQYF. In DNA, the CDR3 is TGTGCCAGCAGCCTGTCGGGAACGGGTCCAGATACGCAGTATTTT. Full variable domain (outside the CDR3, taken from reference TRBV5-4 and TRBJ2-3): ETGVTQSPTHLIKTRGQQVTLRCSSQSGHNTVSWYQQALGQGPQFIFQYYREEENGRGNFPPRFSGLQFPNYSSELNVNALELDDSALYLCASSLSGTGPDTQYFGPGTRLTVL.

This clone was picked up a small number of times. The chain couples TRBV7-2 to TRBJ1-4, with TRBD1 matching over 10 bases. The length of the CDR3 is 15 residues. CDR1 is SGHTA and CDR2 is FQGNSA in the germline V gene. Trimming at V came to 0 bases and at J to 8 bases, leaving 3 bases not matched to a gene. DNA for the CDR3: TGTGCCAGCAGCTTAGCGGACAGGGGGAGCGAAAAACTGTTTTTT. Its translation is CASSLADRGSEKLFF.

J is TRBJ2-7 and V is TRBV7-2; D gene unclear. Deletions cut 5 bases from V and 1 base from J, with 3 bases between. The length of the CDR3 is 11 residues. Germline V gene data show CDR1 as SGHTA and CDR2 as FQGNSA. The chain's CDR3 is CASSRSYEQYF. DNA for the CDR3: TGTGCCAGCAGCCGTTCCTACGAGCAGTACTTC.

This clone was found a few times. The chain uses TRBV7-2 and TRBJ2-5, with D uncertain. V lost 5 bases, J lost 1 base, and 14 bases lay in between. There are 15 residues in the CDR3. Germline V gives CDR1 SGHTA, CDR2 FQGNSA. The CDR3: CASSRQSQVQETQYF. The CDR3 coding sequence is TGTGCCAGCAGCCGGCAATCCCAGGTCCAAGAGACCCAGTACTTC.